Following are 19 T cell receptor beta chains from one sample sequenced in a study of T cell responses to AZD1222 COVID-19 vaccine. Profiling relied on immunoSEQ multiplex PCR, and the TCRdb table lists in-frame clones only, not all of them. The sample consists of 160,000 or so clones, 91% of them appearing once. Sequencing was performed on peripheral blood, taken on day 0 of AZD1222 vaccination. All receptors derive from an adult in good health.

The chain joins TRBV27 to TRBJ2-1, with TRBD1 matching over 7 bases. The CDR3 has 15 residues. Germline V gene data show CDR1 as MNHEY and CDR2 as SMNVEV (reference sequence). V dropped 5 bases and J dropped 2; count of bases not matched to a gene: 6. CDR3 sequence reads: CASSPWDRPYNEQFF. CDR3 coding DNA: TGTGCCAGCAGTCCTTGGGACAGACCCTACAATGAGCAGTTCTTC.

This chain joins TRBV19 and TRBJ2-7, with D possibly being TRBD1 or TRBD2 (6 bases each). With 7 bases removed from V and 1 base from J, the gap between germline ends came to 11 bases. CDR3 length equals 13 residues. Germline CDR1 LNHDA, CDR2 SQIVND (reference sequence). The CDR3 spells CASKGGTSYEQYF. The CDR3 nucleotides read TGTGCCAGTAAGGGGGGAACGTCCTACGAGCAGTACTTC.

The genes are TRBV10-3 and TRBJ1-1; 7 positions match TRBD1. Looked up from germline, CDR1 is ENHRY and CDR2 is SYGVKD. The CDR3 has 15 amino acids. V lost 3 bases to trimming and J lost 4 bases; unmatched junction nucleotides: 8. CDR3 nucleotide sequence: TGTGCCATCAGTGAAACAGGGGACCTGAGCACTGAAGCTTTCTTT. Its protein product is CAISETGDLSTEAFF.

V gene TRBV11-3 combines with J gene TRBJ1-1, with 7 bases matching TRBD1. The CDR3 has 14 residues. Per the germline V gene, CDR1 is SGHNT and CDR2 is YENEEA. V was pared by 5 bases and J by 3 bases, with 6 bases of the junction left unmatched. DNA for the CDR3: TGTGCCAGCAGCCTGTACAGGGGAGACACTGAAGCTTTCTTT. It codes for CASSLYRGDTEAFF.

This chain links TRBV9 with TRBJ2-7, with a tentative D call TRBD1 (6 bases). CDR3 length: 17 residues. Germline V gives CDR1 SGDLS, CDR2 YYNGEE. V gave up 0 bases and J gave up 5 bases, with 21 bases separating them. The CDR3 spells CASSVVPTGWRLDEQYF. CDR3 DNA sequence: TGTGCCAGCAGCGTAGTACCTACAGGGTGGAGGCTGGACGAGCAGTACTTC.

The CDR3 region has the DNA TGTGCCAGCAGCTCATTGGGGGGGATTGTGCAGTTCTTC. The encoded protein is CASSSLGGIVQFF. The V gene is TRBV7-2, the J gene TRBJ2-1; TRBD2 matches at 7 bases. Per the germline V gene, CDR1 is SGHTA and CDR2 is FQGNSA. The CDR3 has 13 residues. J lost 12 bases, V lost 4 bases, and 9 bases had no gene match. Supplemented by reference TRBV7-2 and TRBJ2-1, the full variable domain reads GAGVSQSPSNKVTEKGKDVELRCDPISGHTALYWYRQSLGQGLEFLIYFQGNSAPDKSGLPSDRFSAERTGGSVSTLTIQRTQQEDSAVYLCASSSLGGIVQFFGPGTRLTVL.

The chain employs TRBV12-3 or TRBV12-4 and TRBJ2-7; a possible D gene is TRBD1 (6 bases). The CDR3 is 13 residues long. V was cut by 6 bases and J by 4 bases, with 13 bases left in between. The CDR3 region is CASSVIQGYEQYF. As DNA, the CDR3 is TGTGCCAGCAGCGTTATACAGGGTTACGAGCAGTACTTC.

J is TRBJ1-3 and V is TRBV7-8; no clear D. The germline gives CDR1 SGHVS, CDR2 FQNEAQ. The CDR3 totals 16 residues. Trimming left V 4 bases short and J 1 base short, with 14 bases between. This CDR3 reads CASSSYDFVSGNTIYF. For the CDR3, the DNA is TGTGCCAGCAGCTCCTATGACTTCGTATCTGGAAACACCATATATTTT.

The chain joins TRBV10-3 to TRBJ2-7; maybe TRBD2 (5 bases). This CDR3 has 14 amino acids. Germline CDR1 is ENHRY and CDR2 is SYGVKD. Trimming left V 0 bases short and J 4 bases short, with 10 bases between. The CDR3 loop is CAISESRGTYEQYF. In DNA form, the CDR3 reads TGTGCCATCAGTGAGTCACGGGGTACTTACGAGCAGTACTTC.

The rearrangement uses TRBV19 and TRBJ2-1; 10 nucleotides line up with TRBD1. The V and J ends lost 3 bases and 6 bases, in that order; junction bases with no gene match: 5. There are 15 residues in the CDR3. CDR1 LNHDA and CDR2 SQIVND come from the germline V gene (reference sequence). CDR3 amino acids: CASSMAGTGVNEQFF. CDR3 nucleotides: TGTGCCAGTAGTATGGCCGGGACAGGGGTCAATGAGCAGTTCTTC. The full variable domain, completed using reference TRBV19 and TRBJ2-1, is DGGITQSPKYLFRKEGQNVTLSCEQNLNHDAMYWYRQDPGQGLRLIYYSQIVNDFQKGDIAEGYSVSREKKESFPLTVTSAQKNPTAFYLCASSMAGTGVNEQFFGPGTRLTVL.

This clone was seen a single time. This chain uses TRBV28 with TRBJ1-5; weak D call: TRBD1 (5 bases). V was trimmed by 6 bases and J by 0 bases, leaving 12 bases between them. CDR3 size: 15 residues. CDR1 is MDHEN, CDR2 SYDVKM, per germline. In nucleotides, the CDR3 is TGTGCCAGCAGGATCCCGGGACCTAGCAATCAGCCCCAGCATTTT. Amino acid sequence: CASRIPGPSNQPQHF.

This clone was detected only once. The rearrangement links TRBV6-5 to TRBJ1-2; 11 nucleotides agree with TRBD1. V was pared by 6 bases and J by 5 bases, with 5 bases of the junction left unmatched. The CDR3 is 14 amino acids. Germline V lookup: CDR1 MNHEY, CDR2 SVGAGI. CDR3 protein: CASRGTGGRYGYTF. CDR3 DNA sequence: TGTGCCAGCAGGGGGACAGGGGGGAGGTATGGCTACACCTTC.

The chain links TRBV7-2 to TRBJ1-1; 8 bases fit TRBD1. With 4 bases clipped from V and 6 bases from J, the junction kept 7 bases outside the gene matches. The germline V gene has CDR1 SGHTA and CDR2 FQGNSA. The CDR3 extends over 14 amino acids. The CDR3 nucleotides read TGTGCCAGCAGCTCTGACAGGGGATGGTCTGAAGCTTTCTTT. This translates into CASSSDRGWSEAFF. Full variable domain (outside the CDR3, taken from reference TRBV7-2 and TRBJ1-1): GAGVSQSPSNKVTEKGKDVELRCDPISGHTALYWYRQSLGQGLEFLIYFQGNSAPDKSGLPSDRFSAERTGGSVSTLTIQRTQQEDSAVYLCASSSDRGWSEAFFGQGTRLTVV.

J is TRBJ1-2 and V is TRBV6-5; possible D gene TRBD1, 6 bases. The V and J ends lost 6 bases and 4 bases respectively, with 15 bases between them. Germline lookup yields CDR1 MNHEY and CDR2 SVGAGI. The CDR3 is 14 residues long. This CDR3 reads CASRQQTGPYGYTF. The CDR3 region has the DNA TGTGCCAGCAGACAACAAACAGGGCCCTATGGCTACACCTTC.

The chain recombines TRBV5-4 with TRBJ1-1, with D perhaps TRBD1 (5 bases). Trimming took 4 bases from V and 5 from J, leaving 18 bases between them. Per germline, CDR1 SGHNT and CDR2 YYREEE (reference sequence). This CDR3 comprises 15 residues. As DNA, the CDR3 is TGTGCCAGCAGCCCGGGGCAGGGATCGCGAACTGAAGCTTTCTTT. It translates to CASSPGQGSRTEAFF.

This clone was seen more than once but under ten times. The chain joins TRBV18 to TRBJ1-1; 7 positions agree with TRBD1. The CDR3 length is 15 residues. V shed 4 bases and J 4 bases; nucleotides not matched to a gene: 9. From germline, CDR1 is KGHSH and CDR2 LQKENI. The CDR3 loop is CASSRAPSGGTEAFF. Written as DNA, the CDR3 is TGTGCCAGCTCACGGGCCCCCTCAGGGGGCACTGAAGCTTTCTTT.

The chain recombines TRBV5-6 with TRBJ2-5; D is perhaps TRBD1 (6 bases). Germline V gives CDR1 SGHDT, CDR2 YYEEEE. V was trimmed by 0 bases and J by 4 bases, leaving 16 bases between them. The CDR3 length is 16 residues. The CDR3 sequence: CASSLAATGIGETQYF. The CDR3 DNA follows: TGTGCCAGCAGCTTGGCCGCAACAGGGATAGGAGAGACCCAGTACTTC.

The rearrangement joins TRBV5-6 to TRBJ1-5; D uncertain. V lost 0 bases and J lost 0, with 7 bases in between. This CDR3 is built from 15 residues. In germline, CDR1 is SGHDT, CDR2 YYEEEE. The CDR3 DNA reads as TGTGCCAGCAGCTTGGGCCGGTTTAGCAATCAGCCCCAGCATTTT. This translates into CASSLGRFSNQPQHF.

The chain links TRBV5-1 to TRBJ1-3; 11 bases fit TRBD1. Germline values: CDR1 SGHRS, CDR2 YFSETQ. The CDR3 runs to 15 residues. V lost 7 bases, J lost 0 bases, and 3 bases stayed unmatched. The CDR3 sequence is CASGTGGGSGNTIYF. In nucleotides, the CDR3 is TGCGCCAGCGGGACAGGGGGAGGCTCTGGAAACACCATATATTTT.